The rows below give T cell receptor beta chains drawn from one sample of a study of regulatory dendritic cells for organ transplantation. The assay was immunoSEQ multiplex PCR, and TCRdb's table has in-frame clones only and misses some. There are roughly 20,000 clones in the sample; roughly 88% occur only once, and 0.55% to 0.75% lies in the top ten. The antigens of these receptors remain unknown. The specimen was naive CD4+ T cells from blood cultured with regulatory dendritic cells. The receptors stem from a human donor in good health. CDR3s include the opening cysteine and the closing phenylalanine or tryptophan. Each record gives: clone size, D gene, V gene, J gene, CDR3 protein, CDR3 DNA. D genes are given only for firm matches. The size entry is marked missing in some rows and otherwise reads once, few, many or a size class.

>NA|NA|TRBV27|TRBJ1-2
CASSVLTGAGIVYGYTF
TGTGCCAGCAGTGTCCTAACCGGGGCCGGAATTGTCTATGGCTACACCTTC
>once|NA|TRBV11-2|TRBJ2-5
CASSLGYQETQYF
TGTGCCAGCAGCTTAGGCTATCAAGAGACCCAGTACTTC
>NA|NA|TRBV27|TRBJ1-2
CASSSPARVGGYTF
TGTGCCAGCAGTTCCCCAGCGAGGGTTGGAGGCTACACCTTC
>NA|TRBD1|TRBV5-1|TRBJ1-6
CASSLAPPGGYNSPLHF
TGCGCCAGCAGCTTGGCCCCTCCAGGGGGCTATAATTCACCCCTCCACTTT
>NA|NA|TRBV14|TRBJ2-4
CASSQGLVWGAKNIQYF
TGTGCCAGCAGCCAAGGACTAGTTTGGGGGGCCAAAAACATTCAGTACTTC
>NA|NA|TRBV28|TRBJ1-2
CATRGVYNGYTF
TGTGCCACCAGGGGAGTTTATAATGGCTACACCTTC
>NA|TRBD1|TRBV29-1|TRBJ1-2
CSVEGGTGTNYGYTF
TGCAGCGTTGAAGGGGGGACAGGGACTAACTATGGCTACACCTTC
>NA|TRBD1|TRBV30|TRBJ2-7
CAWSAGGAKYEQYF
TGTGCCTGGAGTGCAGGGGGCGCGAAGTACGAGCAGTACTTC
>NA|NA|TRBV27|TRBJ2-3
CASSPDRVDTQYF
TGTGCCAGCAGTCCCGATAGGGTTGATACGCAGTATTTT
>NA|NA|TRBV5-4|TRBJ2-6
CAQRESGANVLTF
TGTGCACAGAGGGAATCTGGGGCCAACGTCCTGACTTTC
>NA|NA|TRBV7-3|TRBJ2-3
CASSLTGGPSPTDTQYF
TGTGCCAGCAGCTTAACGGGGGGACCATCCCCCACAGATACGCAGTATTTT
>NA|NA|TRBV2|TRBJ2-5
CASSPQRTIQETQYF
TGTGCCAGCAGTCCCCAAAGGACTATACAAGAGACCCAGTACTTC